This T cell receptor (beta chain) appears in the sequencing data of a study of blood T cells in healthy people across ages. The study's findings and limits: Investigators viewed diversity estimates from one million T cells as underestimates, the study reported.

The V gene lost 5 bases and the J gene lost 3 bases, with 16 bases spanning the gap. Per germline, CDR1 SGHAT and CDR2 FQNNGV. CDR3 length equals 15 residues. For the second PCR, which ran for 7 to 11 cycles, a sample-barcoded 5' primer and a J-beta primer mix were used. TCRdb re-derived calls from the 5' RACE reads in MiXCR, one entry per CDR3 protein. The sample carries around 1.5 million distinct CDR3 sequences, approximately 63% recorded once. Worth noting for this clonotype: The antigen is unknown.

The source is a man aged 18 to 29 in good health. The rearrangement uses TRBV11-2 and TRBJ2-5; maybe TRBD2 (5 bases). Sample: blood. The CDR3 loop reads CASSPSVGVEETQYF. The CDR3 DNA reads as TGTGCCAGCAGCCCCAGTGTGGGAGTAGAAGAGACCCAGTACTTC.